This T cell receptor (beta chain) came from a study of cytomegalovirus exposure and HLA in healthy donors (TCRdb year 2017). Broadly, across the study: An earlier analysis of approximately 640 of the donors reported 250 to 300 Gb of sequence data and some 120 million unique TCR beta sequences from 150 million to 200 million T cells. Among 300 to 500 genotyped donors of the cohort, an average of approximately 240,000 unique TCR beta nucleotide sequences was sequenced per donor, of which 15% to 20% were non-productive. Because of strong linkage in the cohort, roughly five DR-DQ haplotypes were treated as single units for association and clustering. Typing coverage varied by locus: roughly 620-640 donors for A, B, C, DRB1 and DQB1; approximately 500 for DQA1; more than 600 for DPA1; about 450 for DPB1. The study profiled the T cell repertoires of hundreds of subjects by immunosequencing and related them to cytomegalovirus serostatus. Of the 398 genotyped donors, 65% to 90% were placed in the genetic ancestry cluster associated with self-reported Caucasian donors. High-throughput TCR immunosequencing, statistical association of individual TCRs with disease status, and machine learning were combined to predict cytomegalovirus infection status. To decide whether each TCR beta V gene segment behaved as functional or pseudogenic, an earlier analysis of approximately 620 of the donors relied on high-throughput TCR beta sequencing. An early release that covered more than 550 HLA-typed donors contained about 290 gigabases of sequencing data and roughly 84 million unique TCR sequences. Both class I and class II loci were covered by HLA typing, at four-digit resolution. In addition to the first cohort of around 670 subjects, a separate validation cohort of approximately 130 different subjects was used. In the later analysis, no new phenotypic data were used to find candidate immune exposures; instead, reliance was placed on TCR beta sequences and their occurrence across donors. All discovery cohort repertoires had been generated using a single sequencing platform. Donor age, sex, ethnicity and CMV serostatus were compiled together with the repertoire data. To study patterns of TCR occurrence, a later analysis re-analyzed previously published TCR beta repertoires from 666 donors and added high-resolution HLA genotyping. A later genetic analysis took genome-wide SNP genotypes for about 55% of the 666 donors and used that subset as a discovery cohort. The study was designed to test whether signatures of past pathogen exposure could be identified by cataloging public T cell receptors. Study-wide findings and limitations: V-gene and J-gene trimming of TCR beta chains was associated with a missense DCLRE1C variant in a later genetic analysis, and the association was replicated in an independent cohort. A later genetic analysis reported fewer N-insertions in productive TCRs among donors in an Asian-associated ancestry cluster than the approximately 670-donor mean. A later analysis found that HLA-associated TCR beta chains were more clonally expanded and had lower generation probabilities than equally common non-associated chains. A cluster of highly shared sequence variants was judged likely to be a technical artifact of the sequencing pipeline. In a later analysis, the rate of TCR association differed among HLA loci, with DRB1 alleles having the most associated TCRs and HLA-C alleles having the fewest. The classifier was reported to diagnose cytomegalovirus status with high specificity and sensitivity in both the original and validation cohorts. The presence/absence analyses assumed that sequencing depth was roughly uniform across donors, and that assumption may not be true. For the cohort, immune exposure information was limited to CMV serostatus. Three of the identified cytomegalovirus-associated TCR beta chains were confirmed in vitro to be specific for cytomegalovirus antigens. Correlated functional status among segregating V segments might reflect linkage disequilibrium, but an unknown experimental factor could not be ruled out. The study gave a list of around 170 TCR beta chains associated with cytomegalovirus. An earlier analysis of around 500 of the donors showed that most TCR beta V segments appeared in productive rearrangements either about 87% or about 30% of the time, which broadly matched IMGT annotations. In a later analysis, several top co-occurrence clusters were reported to appear linked to parvovirus B19, influenza, CMV and Epstein-Barr virus. A later analysis associated 16,951 TCR beta sequences with specific HLA alleles at a false discovery rate of 0.05. When HLA alleles, especially DR and DQ, strongly co-occurred, TCR associations were difficult to assign to individual alleles. In a later analysis, most CMV-associated TCR beta chains were found to appear HLA-restricted, with HLA associations seemingly driven largely by CMV exposure. Most TCR sequences were observed very rarely across donors, whereas some public TCRs were present in many individuals. Because counts were too low, roughly 16 rarely observed V segments, including chromosome 9 orphons, were excluded from the earlier analysis of some 540 of the donors. In this cohort, only TCR beta chains were sequenced, and detectable features were limited by the absence of alpha or paired-chain data. HLA typing was unavailable for some donors at each locus, so association tests used only the typed subset. The 87-base-pair reads could not distinguish some IMGT-functional V segments, including TRBV6-2 and TRBV6-3, so those segments were excluded. A further reported finding was that TCR beta sequences accurately predicted the HLA-A and HLA-B alleles for most subjects in the first cohort. It was suggested by the authors that the approach could potentially be generalized to other disease states and immunological phenotypes.

With regard to this clone: No antigen is known for it.

The cohort was made up of 500 to 850 healthy bone marrow donors. At the time of sampling, all cohort members were nominally healthy, though unrecorded immune exposures were likely present. The donor tested CMV seropositive, placing the donor among the approximately 310 seropositive members of the cohort. A peripheral blood sample was provided by each donor, and peripheral blood mononuclear cells were used for TCR beta sequencing. The Qiagen DNeasy Blood Extraction Kit was used to extract genomic DNA from the blood cell samples. From V the trimming removes 6 bases and from J it removes 6 bases, while the gene matches leave 2 bases of the junction unaccounted for. The CDR3 has 13 amino acids, counting the end cysteine and phenylalanine. The read is trimmed to its CDR3 DNA, 39 bases read in frame from base 1. For CDR1 and CDR2, the germline V gene lists MDHEN and SYDVKM. The library was prepared using the immunoSEQ multiplex PCR assay. For the multiplex PCR, a mixture combining 60 forward primers for TCR Vbeta segments and 13 reverse primers for TCR Jbeta segments was used. The CDR3 region of rearranged TCR beta genes was amplified from genomic DNA by a multiplex PCR assay. Amplified TCR beta libraries were sequenced as 87-base-pair reads on the Illumina HiSeq System. From the authors' description of their analysis: In a later analysis, tens of millions of unique TCR beta chains were counted across the roughly 610 repertoires, and roughly 10 million of these chains were shared by at least two donors. Raw reads were error-corrected and collapsed into unique sequences with a nearest-neighbor algorithm that merged closely related sequences to remove PCR and sequencing errors. V, D and J gene segments were assigned by aligning CDR3 sequences to IMGT reference sequences. For a sequence to be retained, a match of at least six nucleotides to both a V gene segment and a J gene segment was required. Rearrangements were classified as productive when the CDR3 lacked stop codons and remained in frame with V and J, and all other rearrangements were classified as non-productive. CDR3 was defined by IMGT convention, running from the second conserved V-encoded cysteine to the conserved J-encoded phenylalanine. The earlier analysis of approximately 500 of the donors excluded sequences that lacked an unambiguous match to a single V gene segment. An earlier analysis of a few hundred of the donors classified V segments as functional when productive rearrangements were above 56.7% and as segregating when the standard deviation between donors was above 5%. A statistical classification framework was built to diagnose cytomegalovirus status from the catalog of TCR beta chain sequences. A later analysis assigned V and J genes by comparing TCR nucleotide sequences with IMGT/GENE-DB human TR gene sequences. In a later analysis, CDR3 sequences and most-parsimonious VDJ recombination scenarios were assigned using the TCRdist pipeline. In a later analysis, every TCR beta chain was defined by the combination of its CDR3 amino acid sequence and its V-gene family, and reads without a unique V-gene family were dropped. To address suspected cross-contamination and a sequencing artifact, a later analysis removed around 590 highly shared, low-generation-probability nucleotide sequences. A later analysis calculated a clonal expansion index for each public chain from normalized within-repertoire ranks of inferred template counts. A later analysis computed generation probabilities with a VDJ recombination model fitted to out-of-frame rearrangements, and checked the results against IGoR. In a later analysis, TCR-TCR, TCR-HLA and TCR-CMV co-occurrence was scored with hypergeometric tests, and a repertoire-size bias correction was applied to TCR pairs. A later analysis estimated false discovery rates by permuting HLA or CMV assignments 20 times. A later analysis grouped co-occurring TCRs with DBSCAN, adding TCRdist sequence similarity when clustering within HLA-allele-positive subsets. Repertoires with fewer than 30,000 or more than 120,000 public chains, plus five repertoires with anomalous nucleotide sharing, were excluded from co-occurrence clustering. TCRdb's version of the immuneACCESS table is confined to in-frame rearrangements and falls short of the full clone set. An unresolved V gene accounts for under half of the shortfall where checked; the remainder is of unknown origin. V and J calls and clone size follow that table, whereas D and trimming were derived from the DNA. The sample's table lists a count of approximately 110,000 clones. Of the sample, 6.8% falls within the top ten clones.

The sequence was obtained from a man in his forties in good health and CMV-seropositive. Sequencing was done on a sample of PBMCs. The chain was built from TRBV28 and TRBJ1-4, and TRBD1 aligns with 9 junction nucleotides. The nucleotides read TGTGCCAGCAGGGGACAGGGAGATGAAAAACTGTTTTTT. Its translation reads: CASRGQGDEKLFF.